The 12 T cell receptor beta chains below were found in one sample sequenced in a study of cytomegalovirus exposure and HLA in healthy donors. Researchers ran the PCR with 60 Vbeta and 13 Jbeta primers. Clones were read by immunoSEQ multiplex PCR, and TCRdb kept only the in-frame ones, dropping some. The sample includes 150,000 to 200,000 clones, approximately 81% of them seen just once. Sample: PBMCs. These receptors came from a boy aged 5-17 years in good health and CMV-seronegative.

The chain links TRBV11-2 to TRBJ2-2, with 9 bases matching TRBD2. The length of the CDR3 is 15 residues. The V and J ends lost 3 bases and 6 bases, in that order; junction bases with no gene match: 5. From germline, CDR1 is SGHAT and CDR2 FQNNGV. In DNA form, the CDR3 reads TGTGCCAGCAGCTTGAGCGGGAGGAGGGCCGGGGAGCTGTTTTTT. The encoded protein is CASSLSGRRAGELFF.

The genes are TRBV28 and TRBJ1-1; D is ambiguous. In germline, CDR1 is MDHEN, CDR2 SYDVKM. The CDR3 runs 11 residues. Trimming removed 2 bases from V and 7 bases from J, with 5 bases in between. CDR3 protein: CASSLIGEAFF. Written as DNA, the CDR3 is TGTGCCAGCAGTTTAATCGGTGAAGCTTTCTTT.

The rearrangement uses TRBV11-2 and TRBJ1-4; possibly TRBD1 for D (6 bases). V lost 5 bases, J lost 11 bases, and 9 bases lay in between. Germline V gene data show CDR1 as SGHAT and CDR2 as FQNNGV. The CDR3 loop spans 11 amino acids. The CDR3 spells CASSPGGKLFF. For the CDR3, the DNA is TGTGCCAGCAGCCCGGGGGGCAAACTGTTTTTT.

The CDR3 coding sequence is TGCAGTGCTAGGGAGCAAGAGACCCAGTACTTC. Translating gives CSAREQETQYF. J is TRBJ2-5 and V is TRBV20-1; D unresolved. Trimming removed 3 bases from V and 2 bases from J, with 4 bases in between. This CDR3 is built from 11 residues. Germline-derived CDR1 and CDR2 are DFQATT and SNEGSKA (reference sequence).

The rearrangement joins TRBV12-5 to TRBJ2-2, with D perhaps TRBD1 (6 bases). Trimming cost V 6 bases and J 3 bases, with 11 bases left between them. This CDR3 spans 14 amino acids. Germline CDR1 reads LGHNT; CDR2 reads FRNRAP. In nucleotides, the CDR3 is TGTGCTAGTGGGTGGACAGTGGACACCGGGGAGCTGTTTTTT. This translates into CASGWTVDTGELFF.

This chain links TRBV5-1 with TRBJ1-3, with D possibly matching TRBD1 (5 bases). V was cut by 4 bases and J by 9 bases, with 20 bases left in between. This CDR3 is 15 amino acids long. Germline assignment: CDR1 SGHRS and CDR2 YFSETQ. CDR3 coding DNA: TGCGCCAGCAGCCAGATCGGGGGAAGTGAGGCCACCATATATTTT. Protein: CASSQIGGSEATIYF.

The genes are TRBV29-1 and TRBJ2-2; D may be TRBD2 (5 bases). The CDR3 loop spans 15 amino acids. Germline CDR1 and CDR2: SQVTM and ANQGSEA. V was trimmed by 6 bases and J by 0 bases, leaving 14 bases between them. The DNA for the CDR3 is TGCAGCGTCGGAGGACGGACCGCGAACACCGGGGAGCTGTTTTTT. As protein: CSVGGRTANTGELFF.

The CDR3: CASSFGGLEIYEQYF. The CDR3 region has the DNA TGTGCCAGCAGCTTTGGAGGATTAGAGATCTACGAGCAGTACTTC. This chain links TRBV7-9 with TRBJ2-7; TRBD2 is a possible D gene (5 bases). Germline V gives CDR1 SEHNR, CDR2 FQNEAQ (reference sequence). The germline V and J ends were trimmed by 3 bases and 3 bases, with 15 bases remaining between them. This CDR3 region has 15 residues.

The gene calls are TRBV10-3 and TRBJ1-1; weak D call: TRBD1 (5 bases). V shed 0 bases and J shed 4 bases, with 9 bases lying between them. CDR1 is ENHRY, CDR2 SYGVKD, per germline. The CDR3 runs to 14 residues. This chain's CDR3 is CAISESGEGTEAFF. The CDR3 DNA is TGTGCCATCAGTGAGTCGGGGGAGGGCACTGAAGCTTTCTTT.

This sequence joins TRBV5-1 and TRBJ1-4; 8 bases match TRBD1. The CDR3 has 15 residues. CDR1 is SGHRS, CDR2 YFSETQ, per germline. V gave up 0 bases and J gave up 5 bases; unmatched junction bases: 3. The CDR3 spells CASSLDRGVNEKLFF. The CDR3 DNA is TGCGCCAGCAGCTTGGACAGGGGGGTGAATGAAAAACTGTTTTTT.

The CDR3 DNA sequence: TGTGCCGTAAGACAGGCCCTTAATGAAAAACTGTTTTTT. Residues: CAVRQALNEKLFF. The chain has TRBV28 and TRBJ1-4; weak D call: TRBD1 (6 bases). Germline CDR1 is MDHEN and CDR2 is SYDVKM. The CDR3 consists of 13 residues. Trimming cost V 11 bases and J 4 bases, with 14 bases left between them.

The chain joins TRBV7-8 to TRBJ1-5; perhaps TRBD1 as D (6 bases). The CDR3 consists of 13 residues. Trimming removed 7 bases at V and 2 bases at J, with 9 bases between. CDR1 and CDR2 from the germline V gene are SGHVS and FQNEAQ. DNA for the CDR3: TGTGCCAGCAAGGGACAAGGCAATCAGCCCCAGCATTTT. It specifies CASKGQGNQPQHF.